These 24 T cell receptor beta chains share one sample of origin, sequenced in a study of blood T cells in healthy people across ages. Combining a sample-barcoded 5' primer with a J-beta primer mix, a second PCR ran for about 7 to 11 cycles. From the 5' RACE reads, TCRdb called clonotypes with MiXCR, one entry per CDR3 protein. Of around 1.5 million distinct CDR3 sequences in the sample, roughly 32% were seen once. What was sequenced was blood. These TCRs come from a woman in her twenties or thirties in good health.

This clonotype was counted between two and nine times. V gene TRBV12-3 or TRBV12-4 combines with J gene TRBJ2-1, with a tentative D call TRBD1 (6 bases). Trimming removed 5 bases from V and 5 bases from J, with 16 bases in between. The CDR3 spans 15 residues. In DNA, the CDR3 is TGTGCCAGCAGTCCTCCGGGACAAATTAACAATGAGCAGTTCTTC. It is translated as CASSPPGQINNEQFF.

This CDR3 reads CASSLGLMLNEQFF. DNA for the CDR3: TGTGCCAGCAGTTTAGGACTGATGCTAAATGAGCAGTTCTTC. V and J are TRBV27 and TRBJ2-1, with a possible D match to TRBD2 (5 bases). Trimming cost V 2 bases and J 7 bases, with 12 bases left between them. The CDR3 covers 14 residues. Germline V CDR1 and CDR2: MNHEY, SMNVEV (reference sequence).

V is TRBV6-1 and J is TRBJ2-7; D gene ambiguous. V gave up 1 base and J gave up 1 base, with 8 bases separating them. The CDR3 has 14 residues. Germline loops: CDR1 MNHNS, CDR2 SASEGT. DNA for the CDR3: TGTGCCAGCAGTGAAGTGCTAGTTTCCTACGAGCAGTACTTC. Amino acid sequence: CASSEVLVSYEQYF.

This clonotype appeared a few times. This rearrangement joins TRBV7-3 to TRBJ1-2; 8 bases are a match to TRBD1. CDR1 and CDR2 (germline): SGHTA, FQGTGA. Unmatched junction bases numbered 8, after V lost 5 bases and J lost 6 bases. There are 14 residues in the CDR3. The CDR3 reads CASSPRAGGDGYTF. The DNA of the CDR3 is TGTGCCAGCAGCCCACGGGCAGGGGGCGATGGCTACACCTTC.

This clonotype occurred a few times. The rearrangement links TRBV4-1 to TRBJ1-2, with TRBD1 identical over 10 bases. The germline CDR1 and CDR2 sequences are MGHRA and YSYEKL. The CDR3 runs to 15 residues. The trim removed 1 base at V and 8 bases at J, leaving 7 bases unmatched. CDR3 sequence: CASSQALTGGLGYTF. Here the CDR3 DNA reads TGCGCCAGCAGCCAAGCCTTGACAGGGGGCTTAGGCTACACCTTC.

V usage is TRBV5-1 and J usage is TRBJ2-7; a weak D match, TRBD1 (6 bases). V lost 0 bases, J lost 0 bases, and 13 bases lay in between. CDR1 SGHRS and CDR2 YFSETQ come from the germline V gene. The CDR3 covers 16 residues. CDR3 sequence (DNA): TGCGCCAGCAGCTTGGACAGGGCAGCCAGCTCCTACGAGCAGTACTTC. It codes for CASSLDRAASSYEQYF.

This clonotype occurred a few times. This sequence joins TRBV27 and TRBJ2-7, with a weak D call TRBD2 (6 bases). Trimming left V 6 bases short and J 4 bases short, with 16 bases between. This CDR3 is built from 14 residues. Looked up from germline, CDR1 is MNHEY and CDR2 is SMNVEV (reference sequence). CDR3 DNA sequence: TGTGCCAGCAGCCTCGGGGGACGCAGGTACGAGCAGTACTTC. This sequence encodes CASSLGGRRYEQYF.

This clonotype was seen ten or more times. The chain uses TRBV4-2 and TRBJ2-1, with a possible D match to TRBD2 (6 bases). The germline CDR1 and CDR2 sequences are LGHNA and YNFKEQ. V shed 1 base and J shed 4 bases, with 14 bases lying between them. The CDR3 is made up of 16 amino acids. Here the CDR3 DNA reads TGTGCCAGCAGCCAAGCCAGGGAGGACTCGTACAATGAGCAGTTCTTC. It encodes CASSQAREDSYNEQFF.

This clonotype was seen a handful of times. This chain joins TRBV7-3 and TRBJ2-7; D unclear. V lost 4 bases, J lost 0 bases, and 19 bases lay in between. The germline gives CDR1 SGHTA, CDR2 FQGTGA. The CDR3 has 17 amino acids. The CDR3 DNA reads TGTGCCAGCAGCTGCAACTTTTGGGGAAACCACTCCTACGAGCAGTACTTC. Translated: CASSCNFWGNHSYEQYF.

This chain connects TRBV5-1 to TRBJ2-1, with 14 bases matching TRBD2. The CDR3 consists of 16 residues. The V segment lost 4 bases and the J segment 9 bases; nucleotides outside the gene matches: 9. Germline V gene sequence: CDR1 SGHRS, CDR2 YFSETQ. CDR3 DNA sequence: TGCGCCAGCAGCCTCTCGACTAGCGGGAGGGCCTCTGAGCAGTTCTTC. Its translation is CASSLSTSGRASEQFF.

This clonotype was observed a few times. This chain connects TRBV3-1 to TRBJ2-7; 9 bases align to TRBD2. Germline-derived CDR1 and CDR2 are LGHDT and YNNKEL (reference sequence). The CDR3 has 18 amino acids. Trimming removed 1 base from V and 2 bases from J; junction bases left unmatched: 12. CDR3 DNA: TGTGCCAGCAGCCAAGGGCTAGCGGGATCCTCAATGGCCTACGAGCAGTACTTC. Translated: CASSQGLAGSSMAYEQYF.

This clonotype was picked up many times. The rearrangement links TRBV6-5 to TRBJ1-6; D may be TRBD1 (5 bases). Per germline, CDR1 MNHEY and CDR2 SVGAGI. The V and J ends lost 2 bases and 6 bases respectively, with 11 bases between them. The CDR3 has 15 residues. The CDR3 sequence is CASSYTGLGNSPLHF. CDR3 nucleotide sequence: TGTGCCAGCAGTTACACGGGGCTTGGTAATTCACCCCTCCACTTT.

The genes are TRBV28 and TRBJ2-1; 14 bases align to TRBD2. The CDR3 is made up of 19 amino acids. The germline CDR1 and CDR2 sequences are MDHEN and SYDVKM. V lost 2 bases and J lost 4; bases outside the gene matches: 10. CDR3: CASSLRTSGRSKGYNEQFF. The CDR3 region has the DNA TGTGCCAGCAGTTTAAGGACTAGCGGGAGGTCTAAAGGGTACAATGAGCAGTTCTTC.

The J gene is TRBJ2-5, the V gene TRBV4-1; TRBD2 agrees at 8 bases. Matching the DNA end better, TRBJ2-7 makes the J call doubtful. The CDR3 sequence is 15 residues long. CDR1 and CDR2 from the germline V gene are MGHRA and YSYEKL. The CDR3 DNA is TGCGCCAGCAGCCAAGTGAGCGGGAGACGTCGCGAGCAGTACTTC. Translating gives CASSQVSGRRREQYF.

V and J are TRBV3-1 and TRBJ2-3, with 11 bases aligning to TRBD2. Losses at the gene ends were 3 bases for V and 2 bases for J; bases not matched to a gene: 1. CDR3 length: 15 residues. CDR1 and CDR2 (germline): LGHDT, YNNKEL (reference sequence). Here the CDR3 reads CASSQTSGTTDTQYF. The CDR3 DNA reads as TGTGCCAGCAGCCAGACTAGCGGGACCACAGATACGCAGTATTTT.

The gene calls are TRBV9 and TRBJ1-2; no clear D gene. The germline gives CDR1 SGDLS, CDR2 YYNGEE. V was trimmed by 0 bases and J by 4 bases, leaving 13 bases between them. The CDR3 has 15 residues. The DNA for the CDR3 is TGTGCCAGCAGCGTAGAGGCCGTTCGGGGCTATGGCTACACCTTC. Protein sequence: CASSVEAVRGYGYTF.

V gene TRBV20-1 combines with J gene TRBJ1-1; possible D gene TRBD1, 6 bases. CDR3 length: 14 residues. Germline V gene sequence: CDR1 DFQATT, CDR2 SNEGSKA (reference sequence). Trimming pared 1 base from V and 4 bases from J, leaving 13 bases between. CDR3 residues: CSARGQAYSTEAFF. The CDR3, as DNA: TGCAGTGCTAGAGGACAGGCCTACAGCACTGAAGCTTTCTTT.

Remarks on this clonotype: One end of the junction fails to match germline, which may point to a read error. CDR3: CAGSVGTGHNEQFF. In nucleotides, the CDR3 is TGTGCCGGCAGCGTCGGGACAGGACACAATGAGCAGTTCTTC. The chain recombines TRBV9 with TRBJ2-1; TRBD1 matches 8 bases. The V gene's germline CDR1 is SGDLS and CDR2 YYNGEE. The CDR3 extends over 14 amino acids.

This clonotype was picked up a small number of times. The chain couples TRBV6-1 to TRBJ2-3; possibly TRBD1 or TRBD2 for D (6 bases each). Germline loops: CDR1 MNHNS, CDR2 SASEGT. There are 18 residues in the CDR3. V was trimmed by 2 bases and J by 1 base, leaving 19 bases between them. In DNA form, the CDR3 reads TGTGCCAGCAGTGAATCTACGGGGGCGTACTACGGCACAGATACGCAGTATTTT. Its protein is CASSESTGAYYGTDTQYF.

CDR3 sequence: CASSPPGQGMDTQYF. The CDR3 nucleotides read TGTGCCAGCAGCCCTCCGGGACAGGGGATGGATACGCAGTATTTT. The V and J genes are TRBV7-2 and TRBJ2-3, with 10 bases aligning to TRBD1. This CDR3 spans 15 amino acids. V gave up 5 bases and J gave up 6 bases; unmatched junction bases: 8. Germline CDR1 is SGHTA and CDR2 is FQGNSA.

This clonotype has only a few counts. The chain carries TRBV14 and TRBJ2-5, with D tentatively TRBD1 or TRBD2 (5 bases each). V shed 4 bases and J shed 5 bases, with 14 bases lying between them. This CDR3 region has 14 residues. Germline-derived CDR1 and CDR2 are SGHDN and FVKESK. The CDR3 loop reads CASSLRDGVETQYF. Here the CDR3 DNA reads TGTGCCAGCAGCCTACGGGACGGGGTCGAGACCCAGTACTTC.

This chain uses TRBV12-3 or TRBV12-4 with TRBJ2-3; 7 positions match TRBD2. The CDR3 spans 15 residues. Trimming at V came to 7 bases and at J to 6 bases, leaving 13 bases not matched to a gene. CDR3 nucleotide sequence: TGTGCCAGCATCCCGAGCGGGACCTTGGGGGATACGCAGTATTTT. Residues: CASIPSGTLGDTQYF.

This clonotype occurred a few times. The chain links TRBV29-1 to TRBJ1-3; D not resolved. The CDR3 sequence is 13 residues long. Germline V gene sequence: CDR1 SQVTM, CDR2 ANQGSEA. This CDR3 is CSAGESSGNTIYF. CDR3 nucleotides: TGCAGTGCAGGAGAAAGCTCTGGAAACACCATATATTTT.

The chain links TRBV27 to TRBJ1-5, with D maybe TRBD1 (6 bases). There are 15 residues in the CDR3. CDR1 and CDR2 from the germline V gene are MNHEY and SMNVEV (reference sequence). The V end lost 6 bases, the J end lost 0 bases, and 12 bases lay between the germline ends. CDR3 sequence: CASRTDRNSNQPQHF. The CDR3 DNA reads as TGTGCCAGCAGGACCGACAGGAATAGCAATCAGCCCCAGCATTTT.